This T cell receptor beta chain was sequenced for a study of cytomegalovirus exposure and HLA in healthy donors. General observations from the study: In terms of immune exposure information, only CMV serostatus was available. In a later analysis, TCR beta V- and J-gene trimming was associated with a missense DCLRE1C variant.

A note on this clone: The antigen remains unidentified.

The PCR was carried out with 60 Vbeta primers and 13 Jbeta primers. Measured with immunoSEQ multiplex PCR; TCRdb has only the in-frame clones, and not every one. This sample has 150,000 to 200,000 clones, with more than 60% found just once. With 0 bases clipped from V and 3 bases from J, the junction kept 3 bases outside the gene matches. This CDR3 has 15 residues. Germline assignment: CDR1 SGDLS and CDR2 YYNGEE. The sequencing sample was made of PBMCs. This sequence originates from a man aged 18 to 30 in good health and CMV-seronegative. This chain links TRBV9 with TRBJ2-1, with 7 positions matching TRBD2. The CDR3 region has the DNA TGTGCCAGCAGCGTAGCCAGCGGGGACTACAATGAGCAGTTCTTC. The encoded protein is CASSVASGDYNEQFF.